The 18 T cell receptor beta chains below all came from one sample that was sequenced in a study of control samples from healthy donors and cancer patients. Assay: immunoSEQ multiplex PCR; the TCRdb copy retains only in-frame clones and omits some. This sample has some 150,000 clones, with roughly 90% found just once. The sample was blood. These receptors were collected from a young man in good health.

The chain employs TRBV6-2 or TRBV6-3 and TRBJ1-1; no definite D call. In germline, CDR1 is MNHEY, CDR2 SVGEGT. The ends were cut back, 1 base at V and 5 bases at J, with 5 bases in the middle. CDR3 length: 12 amino acids. The CDR3 sequence: CASSYYGTEAFF. Here the CDR3 DNA reads TGTGCCAGCAGTTACTACGGGACTGAAGCTTTCTTT.

The genes are TRBV2 and TRBJ1-2; TRBD1 might be the D (6 bases). This CDR3 comprises 14 residues. The germline V and J ends were trimmed by 5 bases and 4 bases, with 14 bases remaining between them. The germline V gene encodes CDR1 SNHLY and CDR2 FYNNEI. The CDR3 protein is CASSPDVGAYGYTF. For the CDR3, the DNA is TGTGCCAGCAGTCCTGATGTGGGGGCCTATGGCTACACCTTC.

This clone came up once. In DNA, the CDR3 is TGTGCCAGCAGAAGGGACCGTTCAACTAATGAAAAACTGTTTTTT. Translating it yields CASRRDRSTNEKLFF. V usage is TRBV2 and J usage is TRBJ1-4; the D gene is possibly TRBD1 (5 bases). CDR3 size: 15 residues. V was clipped by 6 bases and J by 0 bases, with 11 bases between them. Germline CDR1 reads SNHLY; CDR2 reads FYNNEI. Full variable domain (remainder filled in from reference TRBV2 and TRBJ1-4): EPEVTQTPSHQVTQMGQEVILRCVPISNHLYFYWYRQILGQKVEFLVSFYNNEISEKSEIFDDQFSVERPDGSNFTLKIRSTKLEDSAMYFCASRRDRSTNEKLFFGSGTQLSVL.

The J gene is TRBJ2-7, the V gene TRBV7-9; 12 bases are a match to TRBD1. The V gene end was trimmed by 5 bases and the J gene end by 5 bases; junction bases not matched to a gene: 7. This CDR3 has 15 residues. CDR1 SEHNR and CDR2 FQNEAQ come from the germline V gene (reference sequence). The CDR3 DNA is TGTGCCAGCAGCCCCCTGGGACAGGGGGCCAACGAGCAGTACTTC. It is translated as CASSPLGQGANEQYF. Full variable domain (outside the CDR3, taken from reference TRBV7-9 and TRBJ2-7): DTGVSQNPRHKITKRGQNVTFRCDPISEHNRLYWYRQTLGQGPEFLTYFQNEAQLEKSRLLSDRFSAERPKGSFSTLEIQRTEQGDSAMYLCASSPLGQGANEQYFGPGTRLTVT.

In regard to this clone: Other DNA sequences from this sample encode an identical CDR3 as well. J is TRBJ2-2 and V is TRBV18; D is possibly TRBD1 (6 bases). The CDR3 sequence is 14 residues long. Germline CDR1 and CDR2: KGHSH and LQKENI. V lost 3 bases and J 1 base, leaving 6 bases between the germline ends. The CDR3 spells CASSPGQNTGELFF. The DNA for the CDR3 is TGTGCCAGCTCACCGGGACAGAACACCGGGGAGCTGTTTTTT.

The rearrangement joins TRBV7-2 to TRBJ1-5; D is perhaps TRBD1 (5 bases). Trimming left V 5 bases short and J 6 bases short, with 17 bases between. The CDR3 has 15 residues. Germline lookup yields CDR1 SGHTA and CDR2 FQGNSA. The chain's CDR3 is CASSPGEGPGQPQHF. CDR3 coding DNA: TGTGCCAGCAGCCCGGGTGAGGGGCCGGGTCAGCCCCAGCATTTT.

The chain carries TRBV7-2 and TRBJ2-7; D possibly matches TRBD1 or TRBD2 (5 bases each). The germline V and J ends were trimmed by 4 bases and 0 bases, with 16 bases remaining between them. Germline CDR1 SGHTA, CDR2 FQGNSA. The CDR3 covers 16 residues. The CDR3 DNA reads TGTGCCAGCAGCTCACCCACCCGGGGCCCCTCCTACGAGCAGTACTTC. It is translated as CASSSPTRGPSYEQYF.

This sequence joins TRBV6-5 and TRBJ1-1; D is perhaps TRBD1 (6 bases). Germline V gene sequence: CDR1 MNHEY, CDR2 SVGAGI. The CDR3 consists of 14 residues. The V and J ends lost 7 bases and 10 bases respectively, with 22 bases between them. Here the CDR3 reads CASTIHPEGGVAFF. CDR3 nucleotide sequence: TGTGCCAGCACTATTCACCCTGAGGGGGGAGTAGCTTTCTTT.

The V and J genes are TRBV5-5 and TRBJ2-2; D unclear. CDR3 length equals 13 residues. Germline CDR1 reads SGHKS; CDR2 reads YYEKEE (reference sequence). Trimming left V 4 bases short and J 3 bases short, with 7 bases between. In DNA form, the CDR3 reads TGTGCCAGCAGCCATCCAGACACCGGGGAGCTGTTTTTT. Residues: CASSHPDTGELFF. Full variable domain (outside the CDR3, taken from reference TRBV5-5 and TRBJ2-2): DAGVTQSPTHLIKTRGQQVTLRCSPISGHKSVSWYQQVLGQGPQFIFQYYEKEERGRGNFPDRFSARQFPNYSSELNVNALLLGDSALYLCASSHPDTGELFFGEGSRLTVL.

The chain recombines TRBV9 with TRBJ2-6, with D possibly being TRBD1 (6 bases). CDR1 is SGDLS, CDR2 YYNGEE, per germline. This CDR3 contains 16 residues. Trimming took 3 bases from V and 0 from J, leaving 10 bases between them. The CDR3 sequence is CASSAVGGSGANVLTF. The CDR3 DNA is TGTGCCAGCAGCGCCGTAGGGGGCTCTGGGGCCAACGTCCTGACTTTC.

The rearrangement joins TRBV20-1 to TRBJ2-1; D might be TRBD1 (5 bases). CDR1 is DFQATT, CDR2 SNEGSKA, per germline (reference sequence). CDR3 length: 11 amino acids. V was trimmed by 4 bases and J by 10 bases, leaving 11 bases between them. The DNA of the CDR3 is TGCAGTGCTACAGGGAACCAGGAGCAGTTCTTC. This sequence encodes CSATGNQEQFF.

V is TRBV7-2 and J is TRBJ1-6, with D possibly matching TRBD1 (6 bases). Trimming took 4 bases from V and 7 from J, leaving 20 bases between them. CDR3 length: 17 amino acids. Germline V gene lookup returns CDR1 SGHTA and CDR2 FQGNSA. The CDR3: CASSSPGAGGGNSPLHF. CDR3 nucleotide sequence: TGTGCCAGCAGCTCGCCAGGGGCCGGAGGGGGGAATTCACCCCTCCACTTT.

The chain uses TRBV27 and TRBJ2-7; D remains unclear. This CDR3 has 10 amino acids. With 6 bases removed from V and 3 bases from J, the gap between germline ends came to 3 bases. Germline CDR1 and CDR2: MNHEY and SMNVEV (reference sequence). DNA of the CDR3: TGTGCCAGCAGCGGCTACGAGCAGTACTTC. Its translation is CASSGYEQYF.

The chain links TRBV5-6 to TRBJ2-3; a weak D match, TRBD2 (6 bases). The germline CDR1 and CDR2 sequences are SGHDT and YYEEEE. Trimming stripped 3 bases from V and 3 bases from J, with 17 bases between. CDR3 length: 16 amino acids. The CDR3 DNA reads as TGTGCCAGCAGCTCGCTAAAGGGAGGTCGTACAGATACGCAGTATTTT. It codes for CASSSLKGGRTDTQYF.

The V gene is TRBV19, the J gene TRBJ1-1, with unresolved D. The V gene lost 3 bases and the J gene lost 7 bases, with 9 bases spanning the gap. This CDR3 region has 12 residues. Germline V gives CDR1 LNHDA, CDR2 SQIVND (reference sequence). As DNA, the CDR3 is TGTGCCAGTAGTATTCAAGGCTATGAAGCTTTCTTT. Amino acids: CASSIQGYEAFF.

This rearrangement joins TRBV4-3 to TRBJ1-2; D remains unclear. Trimming shortened V by 3 bases and J by 13 bases, and 15 bases separated the two germline ends. This CDR3 comprises 12 residues. Germline CDR1 reads LGHNA; CDR2 reads YSLEER. The CDR3 region has the DNA TGCGCCAGCAGCCACGCCACAGCGATTCTCACCTTC. Protein sequence: CASSHATAILTF.

The chain combines TRBV7-2 with TRBJ2-5; 9 nucleotides line up with TRBD1. This CDR3 contains 17 residues. Germline CDR1 reads SGHTA; CDR2 reads FQGNSA. Losses at the gene ends were 0 bases for V and 6 bases for J; bases not matched to a gene: 11. The CDR3 reads CASSLAVGTGHFQTQYF. The CDR3 coding sequence is TGTGCCAGCAGCTTAGCGGTCGGGACAGGGCACTTTCAGACCCAGTACTTC.

The chain combines TRBV19 with TRBJ2-2; D is possibly TRBD1 (6 bases). The germline V and J ends were trimmed by 4 bases and 7 bases, with 16 bases remaining between them. Germline V lookup: CDR1 LNHDA, CDR2 SQIVND (reference sequence). The CDR3 spans 15 residues. The CDR3: CASSTPETGRGELFF. In nucleotides, the CDR3 is TGTGCCAGTAGTACCCCCGAGACAGGTCGCGGGGAGCTGTTTTTT. The full variable domain, rest sourced from reference TRBV19 and TRBJ2-2, is DGGITQSPKYLFRKEGQNVTLSCEQNLNHDAMYWYRQDPGQGLRLIYYSQIVNDFQKGDIAEGYSVSREKKESFPLTVTSAQKNPTAFYLCASSTPETGRGELFFGEGSRLTVL.